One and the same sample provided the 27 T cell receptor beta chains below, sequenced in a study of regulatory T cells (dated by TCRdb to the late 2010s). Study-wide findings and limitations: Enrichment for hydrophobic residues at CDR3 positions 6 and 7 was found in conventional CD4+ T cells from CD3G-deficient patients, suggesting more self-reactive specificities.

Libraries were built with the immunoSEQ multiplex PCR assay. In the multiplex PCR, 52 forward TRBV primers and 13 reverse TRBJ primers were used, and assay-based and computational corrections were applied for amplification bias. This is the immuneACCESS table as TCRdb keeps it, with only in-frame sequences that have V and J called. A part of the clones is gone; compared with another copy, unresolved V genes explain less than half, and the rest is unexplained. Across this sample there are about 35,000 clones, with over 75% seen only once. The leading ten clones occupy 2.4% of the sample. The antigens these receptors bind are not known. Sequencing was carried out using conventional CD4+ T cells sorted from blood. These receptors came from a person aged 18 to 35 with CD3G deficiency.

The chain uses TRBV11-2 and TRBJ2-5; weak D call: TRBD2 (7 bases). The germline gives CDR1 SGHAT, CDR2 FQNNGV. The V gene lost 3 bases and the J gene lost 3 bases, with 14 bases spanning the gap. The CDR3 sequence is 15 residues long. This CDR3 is CASSLRGGSEETQYF. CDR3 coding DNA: TGTGCCAGCAGCTTGAGGGGGGGGAGTGAAGAGACCCAGTACTTC.

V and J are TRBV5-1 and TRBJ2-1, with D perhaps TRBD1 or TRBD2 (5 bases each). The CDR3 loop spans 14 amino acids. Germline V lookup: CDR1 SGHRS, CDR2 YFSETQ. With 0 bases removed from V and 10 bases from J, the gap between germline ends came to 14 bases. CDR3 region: CASSLGDPGREQFF. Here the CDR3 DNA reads TGCGCCAGCAGCTTGGGGGACCCCGGCAGAGAGCAGTTCTTC.

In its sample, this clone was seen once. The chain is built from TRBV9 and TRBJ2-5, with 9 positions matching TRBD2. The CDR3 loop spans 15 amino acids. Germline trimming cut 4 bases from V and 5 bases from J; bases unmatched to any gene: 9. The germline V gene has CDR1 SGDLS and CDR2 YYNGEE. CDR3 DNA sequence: TGTGCCAGCAGCCATAGCGGGAGAAGTGGGGAGACCCAGTACTTC. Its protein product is CASSHSGRSGETQYF.

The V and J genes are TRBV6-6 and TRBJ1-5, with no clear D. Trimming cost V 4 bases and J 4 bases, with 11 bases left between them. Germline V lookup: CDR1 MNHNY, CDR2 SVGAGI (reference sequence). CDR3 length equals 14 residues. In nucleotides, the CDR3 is TGTGCCAGCAGTTCCCTTGGCCCAAATCAGCCCCAGCATTTT. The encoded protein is CASSSLGPNQPQHF.

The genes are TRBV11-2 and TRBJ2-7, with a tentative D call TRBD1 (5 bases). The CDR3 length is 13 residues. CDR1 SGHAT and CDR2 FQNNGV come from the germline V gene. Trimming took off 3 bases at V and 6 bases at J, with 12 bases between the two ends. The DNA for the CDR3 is TGTGCCAGCAGCTTTAATCTGGGGCTCGAGCAGTACTTC. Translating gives CASSFNLGLEQYF. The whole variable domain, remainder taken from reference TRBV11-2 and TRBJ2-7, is EAGVAQSPRYKIIEKRQSVAFWCNPISGHATLYWYQQILGQGPKLLIQFQNNGVVDDSQLPKDRFSAERLKGVDSTLKIQPAKLEDSAVYLCASSFNLGLEQYFGPGTRLTVT.

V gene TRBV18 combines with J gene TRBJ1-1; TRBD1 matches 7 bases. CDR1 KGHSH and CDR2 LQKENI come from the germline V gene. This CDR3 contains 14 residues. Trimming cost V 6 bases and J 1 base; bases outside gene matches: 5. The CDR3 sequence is CASSASGGNTEAFF. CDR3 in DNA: TGTGCCAGCTCGGCGTCAGGGGGGAACACTGAAGCTTTCTTT.

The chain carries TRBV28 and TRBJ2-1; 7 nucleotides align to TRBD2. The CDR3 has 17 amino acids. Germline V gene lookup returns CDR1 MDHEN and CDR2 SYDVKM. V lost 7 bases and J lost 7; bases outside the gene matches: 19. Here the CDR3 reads CASKRWMGRELGNEQFF. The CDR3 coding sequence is TGTGCCAGCAAACGATGGATGGGGAGGGAACTTGGGAATGAGCAGTTCTTC. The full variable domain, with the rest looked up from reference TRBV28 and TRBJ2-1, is DVKVTQSSRYLVKRTGEKVFLECVQDMDHENMFWYRQDPGLGLRLIYFSYDVKMKEKGDIPEGYSVSREKKERFSLILESASTNQTSMYLCASKRWMGRELGNEQFFGPGTRLTVL.

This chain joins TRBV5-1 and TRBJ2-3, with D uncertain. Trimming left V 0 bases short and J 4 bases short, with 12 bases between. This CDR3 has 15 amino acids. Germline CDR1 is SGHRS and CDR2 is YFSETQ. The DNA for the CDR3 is TGCGCCAGCAGCTTGGCCACTGGCCCCCCAGATACGCAGTATTTT. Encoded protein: CASSLATGPPDTQYF.

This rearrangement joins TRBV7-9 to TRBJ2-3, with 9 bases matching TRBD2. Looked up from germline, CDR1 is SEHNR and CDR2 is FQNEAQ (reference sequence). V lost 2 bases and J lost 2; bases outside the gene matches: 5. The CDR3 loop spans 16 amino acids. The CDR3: CASSLLSGGPTDTQYF. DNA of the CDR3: TGTGCCAGCAGCTTACTGAGCGGGGGGCCCACAGATACGCAGTATTTT.

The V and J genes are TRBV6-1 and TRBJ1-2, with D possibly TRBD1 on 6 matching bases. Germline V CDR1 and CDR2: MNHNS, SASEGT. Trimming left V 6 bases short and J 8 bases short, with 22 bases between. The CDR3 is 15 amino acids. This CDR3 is CASRGAGREFSGYTF. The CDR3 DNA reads TGTGCCAGCAGGGGGGCAGGGAGGGAGTTTAGCGGCTACACCTTC.

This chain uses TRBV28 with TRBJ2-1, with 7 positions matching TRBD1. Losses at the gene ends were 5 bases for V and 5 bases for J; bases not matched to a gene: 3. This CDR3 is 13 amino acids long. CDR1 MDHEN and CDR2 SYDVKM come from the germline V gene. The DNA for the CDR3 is TGTGCCAGCAGTCGGACAGGAAACAATGAGCAGTTCTTC. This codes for CASSRTGNNEQFF.

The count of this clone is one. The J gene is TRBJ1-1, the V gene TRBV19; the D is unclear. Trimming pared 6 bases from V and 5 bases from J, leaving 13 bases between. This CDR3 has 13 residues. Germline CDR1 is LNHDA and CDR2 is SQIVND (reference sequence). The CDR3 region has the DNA TGTGCCAGTAGCCGTAAAGTCCGGACTGAAGCTTTCTTT. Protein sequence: CASSRKVRTEAFF.

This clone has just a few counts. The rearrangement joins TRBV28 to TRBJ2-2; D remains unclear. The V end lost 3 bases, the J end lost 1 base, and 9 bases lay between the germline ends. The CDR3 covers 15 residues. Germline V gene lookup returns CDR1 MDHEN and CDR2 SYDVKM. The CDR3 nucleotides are TGTGCCAGCAGTTTTTCGGCCAGGAACACCGGGGAGCTGTTTTTT. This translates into CASSFSARNTGELFF.

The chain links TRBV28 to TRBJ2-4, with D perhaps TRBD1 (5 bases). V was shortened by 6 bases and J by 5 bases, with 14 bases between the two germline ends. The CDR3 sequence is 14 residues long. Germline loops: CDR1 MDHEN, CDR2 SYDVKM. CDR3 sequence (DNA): TGTGCCAGCAGCAATACAGACAGCCAAAACATTCAGTACTTC. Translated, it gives CASSNTDSQNIQYF.

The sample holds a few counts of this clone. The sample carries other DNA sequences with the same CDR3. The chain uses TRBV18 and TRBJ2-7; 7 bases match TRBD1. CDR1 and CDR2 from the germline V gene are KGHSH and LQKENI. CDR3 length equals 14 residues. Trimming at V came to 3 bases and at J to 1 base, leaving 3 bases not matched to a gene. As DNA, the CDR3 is TGTGCCAGCTCACCCGCCAGGGGGTCCTACGAGCAGTACTTC. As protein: CASSPARGSYEQYF. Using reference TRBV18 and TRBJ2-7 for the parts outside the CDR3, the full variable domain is NAGVMQNPRHLVRRRGQEARLRCSPMKGHSHVYWYRQLPEEGLKFMVYLQKENIIDESGMPKERFSAEFPKEGPSILRIQQVVRGDSAAYFCASSPARGSYEQYFGPGTRLTVT.

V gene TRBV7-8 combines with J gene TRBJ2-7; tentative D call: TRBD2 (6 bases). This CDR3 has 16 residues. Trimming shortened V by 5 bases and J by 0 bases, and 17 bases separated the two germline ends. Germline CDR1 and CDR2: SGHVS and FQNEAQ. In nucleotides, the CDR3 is TGTGCCAGCAGCCAGGGTGGGGGGTCGGTCTCCTACGAGCAGTACTTC. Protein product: CASSQGGGSVSYEQYF.

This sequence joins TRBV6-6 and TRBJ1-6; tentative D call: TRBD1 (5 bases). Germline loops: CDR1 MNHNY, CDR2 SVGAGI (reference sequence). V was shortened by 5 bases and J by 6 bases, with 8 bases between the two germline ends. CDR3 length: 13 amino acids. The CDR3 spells CASSRGGNSPLHF. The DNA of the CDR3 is TGTGCCAGCAGTAGGGGAGGTAATTCACCCCTCCACTTT.

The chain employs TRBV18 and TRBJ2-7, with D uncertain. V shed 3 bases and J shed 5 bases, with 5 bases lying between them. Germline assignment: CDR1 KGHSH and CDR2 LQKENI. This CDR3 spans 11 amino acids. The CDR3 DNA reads TGTGCCAGCTCACCGACAAACGAGCAGTACTTC. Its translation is CASSPTNEQYF.

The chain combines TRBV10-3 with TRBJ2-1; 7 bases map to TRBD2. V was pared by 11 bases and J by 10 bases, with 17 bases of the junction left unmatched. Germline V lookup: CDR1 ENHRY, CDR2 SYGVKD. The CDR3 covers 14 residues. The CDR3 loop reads CAASRDYQAGEQFF. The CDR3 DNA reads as TGTGCCGCGAGCCGGGACTATCAAGCGGGAGAGCAGTTCTTC.

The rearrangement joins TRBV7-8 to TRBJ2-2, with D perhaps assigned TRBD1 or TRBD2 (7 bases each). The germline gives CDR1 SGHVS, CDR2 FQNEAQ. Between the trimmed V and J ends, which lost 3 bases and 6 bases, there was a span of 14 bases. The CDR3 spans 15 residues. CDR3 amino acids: CASSFPSGTAGELFF. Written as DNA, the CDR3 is TGTGCCAGCAGCTTCCCGAGCGGGACAGCCGGGGAGCTGTTTTTT.

CDR3 DNA: TGCGCCAGCAGCCCCCGAACAGGGGGCAGGTCTGAAGCTTTCTTT. It specifies CASSPRTGGRSEAFF. The rearrangement links TRBV4-1 to TRBJ1-1; the match to TRBD1 covers 9 bases. J was trimmed by 6 bases and V by 4 bases; bases with no gene match: 9. Germline CDR1 reads MGHRA; CDR2 reads YSYEKL. CDR3 size: 15 residues.

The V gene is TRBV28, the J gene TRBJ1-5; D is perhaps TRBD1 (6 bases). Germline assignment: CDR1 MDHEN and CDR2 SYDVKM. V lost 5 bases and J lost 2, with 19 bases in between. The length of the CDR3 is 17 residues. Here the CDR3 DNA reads TGTGCCAGCAGTCATCGAGAGGGGGACGGGGGCAATCAGCCCCAGCATTTT. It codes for CASSHREGDGGNQPQHF.

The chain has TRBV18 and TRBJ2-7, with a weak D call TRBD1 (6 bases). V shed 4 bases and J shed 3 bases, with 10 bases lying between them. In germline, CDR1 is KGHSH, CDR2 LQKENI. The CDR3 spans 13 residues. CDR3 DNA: TGTGCCAGCTCACTTGACAGGCACTACGAGCAGTACTTC. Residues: CASSLDRHYEQYF.

This chain's CDR3 is CASSLTGLGGKEQFF. DNA of the CDR3: TGTGCCAGCAGCCTAACAGGGCTAGGAGGGAAAGAGCAGTTCTTC. The gene calls are TRBV28 and TRBJ2-1, with D tentatively TRBD1 or TRBD2 (6 bases each). V lost 6 bases, J lost 10 bases, and 22 bases lay in between. The CDR3 extends over 15 amino acids. Germline lookup yields CDR1 MDHEN and CDR2 SYDVKM.

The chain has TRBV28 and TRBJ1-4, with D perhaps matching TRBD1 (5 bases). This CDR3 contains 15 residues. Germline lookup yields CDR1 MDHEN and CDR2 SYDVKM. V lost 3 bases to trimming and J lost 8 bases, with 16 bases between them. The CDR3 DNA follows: TGTGCCAGCAGTTTTAGCGAACAGGACGGGGAAAAACTGTTTTTT. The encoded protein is CASSFSEQDGEKLFF. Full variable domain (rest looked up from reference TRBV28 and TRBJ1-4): DVKVTQSSRYLVKRTGEKVFLECVQDMDHENMFWYRQDPGLGLRLIYFSYDVKMKEKGDIPEGYSVSREKKERFSLILESASTNQTSMYLCASSFSEQDGEKLFFGSGTQLSVL.

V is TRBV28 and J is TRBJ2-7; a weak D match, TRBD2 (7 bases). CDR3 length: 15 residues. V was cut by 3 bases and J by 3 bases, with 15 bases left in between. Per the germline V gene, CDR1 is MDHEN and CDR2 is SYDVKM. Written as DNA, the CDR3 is TGTGCCAGCAGTTTGGGGGGGGCGGCCTACTACGAGCAGTACTTC. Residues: CASSLGGAAYYEQYF.

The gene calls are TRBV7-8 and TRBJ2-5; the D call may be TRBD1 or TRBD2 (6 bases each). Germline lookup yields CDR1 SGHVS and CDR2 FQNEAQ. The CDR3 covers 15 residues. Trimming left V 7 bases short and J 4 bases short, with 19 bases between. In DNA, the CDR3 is TGTGCCAGCACCCCAGGGGCGGGGAGAAGAGAGACCCAGTACTTC. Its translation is CASTPGAGRRETQYF.